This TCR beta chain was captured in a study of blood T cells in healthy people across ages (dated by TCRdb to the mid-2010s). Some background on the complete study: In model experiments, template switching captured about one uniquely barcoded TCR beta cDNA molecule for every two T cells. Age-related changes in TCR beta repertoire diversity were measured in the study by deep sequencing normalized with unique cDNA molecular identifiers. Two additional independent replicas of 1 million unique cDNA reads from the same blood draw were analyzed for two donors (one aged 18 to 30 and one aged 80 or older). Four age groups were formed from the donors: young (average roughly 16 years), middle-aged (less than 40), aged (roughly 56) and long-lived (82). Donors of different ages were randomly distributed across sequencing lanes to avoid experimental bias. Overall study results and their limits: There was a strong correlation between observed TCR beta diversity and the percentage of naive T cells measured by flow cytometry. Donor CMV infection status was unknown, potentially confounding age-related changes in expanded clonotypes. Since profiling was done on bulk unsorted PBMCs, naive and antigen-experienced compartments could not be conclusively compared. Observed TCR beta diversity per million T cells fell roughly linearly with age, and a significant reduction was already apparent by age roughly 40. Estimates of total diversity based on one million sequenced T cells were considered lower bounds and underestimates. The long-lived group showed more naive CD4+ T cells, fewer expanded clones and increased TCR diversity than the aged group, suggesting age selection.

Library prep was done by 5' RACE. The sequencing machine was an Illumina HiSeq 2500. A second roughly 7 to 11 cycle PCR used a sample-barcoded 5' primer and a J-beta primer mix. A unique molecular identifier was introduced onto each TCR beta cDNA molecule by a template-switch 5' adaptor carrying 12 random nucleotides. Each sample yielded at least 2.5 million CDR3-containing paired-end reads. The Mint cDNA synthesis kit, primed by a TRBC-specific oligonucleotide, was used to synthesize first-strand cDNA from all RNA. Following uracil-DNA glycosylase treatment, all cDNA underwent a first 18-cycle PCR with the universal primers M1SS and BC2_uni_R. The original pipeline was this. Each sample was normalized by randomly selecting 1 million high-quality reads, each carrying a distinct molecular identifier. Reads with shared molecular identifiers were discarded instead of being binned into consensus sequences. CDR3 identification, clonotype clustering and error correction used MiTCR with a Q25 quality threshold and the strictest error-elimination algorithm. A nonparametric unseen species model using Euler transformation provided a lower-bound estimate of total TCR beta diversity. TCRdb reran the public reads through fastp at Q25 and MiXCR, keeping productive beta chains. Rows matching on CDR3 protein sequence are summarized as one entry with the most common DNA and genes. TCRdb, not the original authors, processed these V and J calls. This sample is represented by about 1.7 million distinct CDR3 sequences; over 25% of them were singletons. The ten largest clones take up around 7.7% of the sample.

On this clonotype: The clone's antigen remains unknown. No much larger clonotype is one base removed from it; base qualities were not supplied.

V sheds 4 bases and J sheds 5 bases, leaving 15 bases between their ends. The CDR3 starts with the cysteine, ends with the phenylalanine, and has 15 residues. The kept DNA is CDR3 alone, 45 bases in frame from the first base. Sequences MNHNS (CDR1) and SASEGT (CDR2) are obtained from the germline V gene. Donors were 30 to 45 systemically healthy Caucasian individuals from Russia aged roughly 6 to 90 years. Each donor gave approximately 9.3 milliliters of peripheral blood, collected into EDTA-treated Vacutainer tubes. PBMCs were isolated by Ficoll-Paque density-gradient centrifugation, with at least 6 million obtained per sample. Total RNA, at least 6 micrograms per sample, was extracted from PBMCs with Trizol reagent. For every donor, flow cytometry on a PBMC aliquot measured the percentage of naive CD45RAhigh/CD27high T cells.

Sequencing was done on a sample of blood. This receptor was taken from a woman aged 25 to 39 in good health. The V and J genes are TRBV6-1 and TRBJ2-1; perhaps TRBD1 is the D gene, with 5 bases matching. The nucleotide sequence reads TGTGCCAGCAGTGGGGGCCTACGACTGAACAATGAGCAGTTCTTC. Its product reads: CASSGGLRLNNEQFF.